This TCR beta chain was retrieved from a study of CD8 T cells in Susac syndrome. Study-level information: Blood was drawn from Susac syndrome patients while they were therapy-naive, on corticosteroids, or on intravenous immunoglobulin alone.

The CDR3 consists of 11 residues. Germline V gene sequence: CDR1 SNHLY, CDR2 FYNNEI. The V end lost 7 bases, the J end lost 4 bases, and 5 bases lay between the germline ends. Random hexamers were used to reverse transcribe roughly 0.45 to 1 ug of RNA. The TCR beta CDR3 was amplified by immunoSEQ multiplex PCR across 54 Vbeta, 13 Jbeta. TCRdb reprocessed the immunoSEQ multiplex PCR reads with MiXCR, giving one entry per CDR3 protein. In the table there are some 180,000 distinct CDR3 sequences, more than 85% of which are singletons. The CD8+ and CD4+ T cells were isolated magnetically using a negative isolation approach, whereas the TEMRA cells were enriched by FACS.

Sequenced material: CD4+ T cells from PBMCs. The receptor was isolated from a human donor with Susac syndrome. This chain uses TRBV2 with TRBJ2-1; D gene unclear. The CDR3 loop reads CASTSYNEQFF. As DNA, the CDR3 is TGTGCCAGCACCTCTTACAATGAGCAGTTCTTC.